This T cell receptor (beta chain) appears in the sequencing data of a study of blood T cells in healthy people across ages. General observations from the study: Naive T cell percentage showed a strong correlation with the diversity of TCR beta.

There are 14 residues in the CDR3. The V gene's germline CDR1 is MNHEY and CDR2 SVGAGI. With respect to this clonotype: What it recognizes is unknown. Germline and junction disagree at one end, which may indicate a read error.

Total RNA extraction produced at least 5 micrograms (per sample) for the study. With a J-beta primer mix and a sample-barcoded 5' primer, a second PCR ran 7 to 11 cycles. TCRdb ran MiXCR on the 5' RACE reads and lists one entry per CDR3 protein. The sample carries fewer than 1 million distinct CDR3 sequences, around two fifths recorded once. The sequenced material came from blood. The chain links TRBV6-5 to TRBJ2-5; no clear D gene. The TCR comes from a man aged 60 to 69 in good health. The CDR3 DNA follows: TGTGCCTGCAGCCAGTTCGCCCAGCAAGAGACCCAGTACTTC. This sequence encodes CACSQFAQQETQYF.